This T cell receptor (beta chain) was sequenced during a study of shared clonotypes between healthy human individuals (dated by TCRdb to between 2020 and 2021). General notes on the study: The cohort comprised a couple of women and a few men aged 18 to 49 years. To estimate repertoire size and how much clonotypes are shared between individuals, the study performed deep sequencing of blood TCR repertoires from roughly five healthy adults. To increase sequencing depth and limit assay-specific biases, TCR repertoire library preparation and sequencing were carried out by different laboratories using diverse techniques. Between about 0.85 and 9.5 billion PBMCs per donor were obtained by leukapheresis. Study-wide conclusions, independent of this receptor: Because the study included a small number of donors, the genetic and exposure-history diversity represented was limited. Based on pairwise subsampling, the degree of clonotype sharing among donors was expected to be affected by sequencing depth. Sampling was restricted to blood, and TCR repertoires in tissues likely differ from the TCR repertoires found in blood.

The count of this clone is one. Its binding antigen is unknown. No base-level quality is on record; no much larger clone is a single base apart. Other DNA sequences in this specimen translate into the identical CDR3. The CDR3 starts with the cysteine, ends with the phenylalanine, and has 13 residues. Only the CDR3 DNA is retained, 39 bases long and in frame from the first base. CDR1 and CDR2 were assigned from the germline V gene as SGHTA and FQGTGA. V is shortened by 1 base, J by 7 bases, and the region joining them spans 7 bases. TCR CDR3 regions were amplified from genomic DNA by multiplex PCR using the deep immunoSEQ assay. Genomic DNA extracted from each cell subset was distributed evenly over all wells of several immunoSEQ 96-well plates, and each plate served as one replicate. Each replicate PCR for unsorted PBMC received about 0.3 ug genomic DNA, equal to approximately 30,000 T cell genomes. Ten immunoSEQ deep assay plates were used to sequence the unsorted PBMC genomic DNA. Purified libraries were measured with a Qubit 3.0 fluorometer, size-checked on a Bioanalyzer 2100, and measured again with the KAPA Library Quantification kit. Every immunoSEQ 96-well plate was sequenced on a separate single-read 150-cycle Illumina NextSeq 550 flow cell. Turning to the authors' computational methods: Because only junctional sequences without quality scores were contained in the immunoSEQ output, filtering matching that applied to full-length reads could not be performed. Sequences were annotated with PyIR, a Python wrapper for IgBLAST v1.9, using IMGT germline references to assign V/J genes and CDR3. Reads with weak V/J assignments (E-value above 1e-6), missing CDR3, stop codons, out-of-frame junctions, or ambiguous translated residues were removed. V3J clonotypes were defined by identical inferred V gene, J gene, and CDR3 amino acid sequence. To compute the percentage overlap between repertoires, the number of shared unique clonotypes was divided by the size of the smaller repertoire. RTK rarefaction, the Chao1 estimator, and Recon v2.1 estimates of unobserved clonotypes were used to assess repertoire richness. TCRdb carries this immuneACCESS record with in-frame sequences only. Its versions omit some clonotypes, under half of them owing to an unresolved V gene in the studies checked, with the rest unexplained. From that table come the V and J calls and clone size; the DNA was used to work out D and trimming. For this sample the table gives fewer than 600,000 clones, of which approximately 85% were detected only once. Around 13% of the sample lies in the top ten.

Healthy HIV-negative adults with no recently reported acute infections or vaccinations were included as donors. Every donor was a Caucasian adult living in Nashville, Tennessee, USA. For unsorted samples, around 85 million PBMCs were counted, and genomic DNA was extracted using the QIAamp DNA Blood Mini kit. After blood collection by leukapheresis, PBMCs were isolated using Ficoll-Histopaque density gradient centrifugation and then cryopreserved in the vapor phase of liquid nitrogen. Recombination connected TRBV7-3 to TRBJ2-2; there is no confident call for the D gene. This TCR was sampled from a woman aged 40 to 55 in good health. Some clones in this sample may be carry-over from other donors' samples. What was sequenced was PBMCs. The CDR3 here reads CASSLNSGGELFF. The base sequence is TGTGCCAGCAGCTTAAATTCGGGCGGGGAGCTGTTTTTT.